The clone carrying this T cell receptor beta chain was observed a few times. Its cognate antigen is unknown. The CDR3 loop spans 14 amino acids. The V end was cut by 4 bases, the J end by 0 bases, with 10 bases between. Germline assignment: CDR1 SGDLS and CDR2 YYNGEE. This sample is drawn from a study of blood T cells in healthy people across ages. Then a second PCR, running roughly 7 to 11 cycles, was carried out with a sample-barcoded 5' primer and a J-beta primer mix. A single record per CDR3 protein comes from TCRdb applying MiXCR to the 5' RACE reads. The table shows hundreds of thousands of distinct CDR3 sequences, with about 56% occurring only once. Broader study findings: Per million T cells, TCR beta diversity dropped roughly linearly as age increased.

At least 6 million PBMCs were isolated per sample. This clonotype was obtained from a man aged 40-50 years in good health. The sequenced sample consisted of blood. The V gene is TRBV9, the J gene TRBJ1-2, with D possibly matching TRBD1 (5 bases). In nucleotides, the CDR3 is TGTGCCAGCAGCCCCGGGACCCCTAACTATGGCTACACCTTC. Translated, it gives CASSPGTPNYGYTF.